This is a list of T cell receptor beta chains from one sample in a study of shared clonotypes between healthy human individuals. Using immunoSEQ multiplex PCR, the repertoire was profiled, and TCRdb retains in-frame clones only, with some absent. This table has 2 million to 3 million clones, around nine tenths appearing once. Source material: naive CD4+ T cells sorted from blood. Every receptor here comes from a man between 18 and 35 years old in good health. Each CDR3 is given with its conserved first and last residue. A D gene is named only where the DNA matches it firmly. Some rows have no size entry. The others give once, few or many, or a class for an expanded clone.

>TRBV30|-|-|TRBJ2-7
CAWSQQGYEQYF
TGTGCCTGGAGCCAACAGGGCTACGAGCAGTACTTC
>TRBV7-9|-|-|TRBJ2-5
CASNSDGGGETQYF
TGTGCCAGCAACTCTGATGGGGGTGGGGAGACCCAGTACTTC
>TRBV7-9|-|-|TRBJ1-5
CAGSLGRKGDQPQHF
TGTGCCGGCAGCTTAGGTCGAAAGGGAGATCAGCCCCAGCATTTT
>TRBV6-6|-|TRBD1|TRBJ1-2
CASSSGTGSYTF
TGTGCCAGCAGTTCCGGGACAGGGAGCTACACCTTC
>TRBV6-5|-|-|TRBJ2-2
CASSYGLNTGELFF
TGTGCCAGCAGTTACGGGTTAAACACCGGGGAGCTGTTTTTT
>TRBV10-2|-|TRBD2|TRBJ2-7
CASSVRLAGVSYEQYF
TGCGCCAGCAGTGTGCGACTAGCGGGAGTGTCCTACGAGCAGTACTTC
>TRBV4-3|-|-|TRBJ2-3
CASSNTARSTDTQYF
TGCGCCAGCAGTAATACGGCACGAAGCACAGATACGCAGTATTTT
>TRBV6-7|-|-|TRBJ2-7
CASSYLVYLPATEQYF
TGTGCCAGCAGTTACTTGGTCTATCTTCCTGCCACCGAGCAGTACTTC
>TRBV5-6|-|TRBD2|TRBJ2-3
CASSWAGADTQYF
TGTGCCAGCAGCTGGGCGGGAGCAGATACGCAGTATTTT
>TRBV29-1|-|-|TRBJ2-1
CSVGVGGNEQFF
TGCAGCGTGGGGGTTGGTGGGAATGAGCAGTTCTTC
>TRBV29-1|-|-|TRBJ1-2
CSASGEGHYGYTF
TGCAGCGCATCGGGGGAGGGACACTATGGCTACACCTTC
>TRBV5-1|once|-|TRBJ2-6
CASQGTGANVLTF
TGCGCCAGTCAGGGAACTGGGGCCAACGTCCTGACTTTC
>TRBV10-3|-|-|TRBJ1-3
CATVWAGQDSGNTIYF
TGTGCCACGGTCTGGGCTGGGCAAGACTCTGGAAACACCATATATTTT
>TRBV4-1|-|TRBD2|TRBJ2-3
CASSQDRASGSTDTQYF
TGCGCCAGCAGCCAAGATCGGGCTAGCGGGAGCACAGATACGCAGTATTTT
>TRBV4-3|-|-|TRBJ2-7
CASSQEPDYEQYF
TGCGCCAGCAGCCAAGAGCCTGACTACGAGCAGTACTTC
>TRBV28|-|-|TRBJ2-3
CASRSSGSTDTQYF
TGTGCCAGCAGAAGTAGCGGTAGCACAGATACGCAGTATTTT
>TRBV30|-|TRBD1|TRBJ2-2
CAWKGAGTVNTGELFF
TGTGCCTGGAAGGGGGCAGGGACAGTGAACACCGGGGAGCTGTTTTTT
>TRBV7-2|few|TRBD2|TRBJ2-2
CASSLVTLAGRTGELFF
TGTGCCAGCAGCTTAGTCACGCTAGCGGGACGGACCGGGGAGCTGTTTTTT
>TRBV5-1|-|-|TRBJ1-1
CASSLESEKNTEAFF
TGCGCCAGCAGCTTGGAATCGGAAAAGAACACTGAAGCTTTCTTT
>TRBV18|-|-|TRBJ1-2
CASSPLGQSPILNYGYTF
TGTGCCAGCTCACCCCTAGGACAGAGCCCGATCCTTAACTATGGCTACACCTTC
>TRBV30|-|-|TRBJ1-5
CAWSPQGEQPQHF
TGTGCCTGGAGCCCCCAGGGAGAGCAGCCCCAGCATTTT
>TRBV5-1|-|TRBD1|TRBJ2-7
CASSLAGQNEQYF
TGCGCCAGCAGCTTGGCGGGACAGAACGAGCAGTACTTC
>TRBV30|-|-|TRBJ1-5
CAWSVGGDQPQHF
TGTGCCTGGAGTGTGGGAGGGGATCAGCCCCAGCATTTT